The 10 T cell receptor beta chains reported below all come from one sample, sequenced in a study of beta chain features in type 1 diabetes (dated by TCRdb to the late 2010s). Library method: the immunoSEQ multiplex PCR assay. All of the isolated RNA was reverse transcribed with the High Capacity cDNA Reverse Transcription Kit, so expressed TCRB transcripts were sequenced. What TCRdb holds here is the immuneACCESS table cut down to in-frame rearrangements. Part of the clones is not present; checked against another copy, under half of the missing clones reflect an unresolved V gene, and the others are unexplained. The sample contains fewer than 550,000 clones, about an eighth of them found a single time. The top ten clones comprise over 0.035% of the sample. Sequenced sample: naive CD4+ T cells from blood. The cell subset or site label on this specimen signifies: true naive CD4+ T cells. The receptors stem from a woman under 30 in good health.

The CDR3 sequence is CASSAQSGQVTDTQYF. CDR3 bases: TGTGCCAGCAGCGCACAATCGGGACAGGTGACAGATACGCAGTATTTT. The chain combines TRBV7-2 with TRBJ2-3; 8 bases fit TRBD1. The CDR3 consists of 16 residues. Germline assignment: CDR1 SGHTA and CDR2 FQGNSA. Trimming removed 5 bases from V and 3 bases from J; junction bases left unmatched: 10.

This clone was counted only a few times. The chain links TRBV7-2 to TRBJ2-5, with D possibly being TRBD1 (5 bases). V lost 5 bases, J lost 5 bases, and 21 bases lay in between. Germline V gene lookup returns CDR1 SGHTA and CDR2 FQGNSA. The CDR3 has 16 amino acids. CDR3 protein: CASSPKSTRVMETQYF. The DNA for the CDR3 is TGTGCCAGCAGCCCTAAATCCACCAGGGTAATGGAGACCCAGTACTTC.

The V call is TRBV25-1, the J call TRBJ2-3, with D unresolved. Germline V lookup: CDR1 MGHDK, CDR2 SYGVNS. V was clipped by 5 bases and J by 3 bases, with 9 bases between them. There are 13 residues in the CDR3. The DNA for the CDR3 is TGTGCCAGCAGTCGGCAAGGGACAGATACGCAGTATTTT. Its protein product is CASSRQGTDTQYF.

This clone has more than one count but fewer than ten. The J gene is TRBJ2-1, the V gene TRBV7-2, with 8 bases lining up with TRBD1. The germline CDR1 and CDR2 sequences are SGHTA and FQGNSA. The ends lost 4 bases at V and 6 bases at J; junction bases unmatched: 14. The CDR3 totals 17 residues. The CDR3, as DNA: TGTGCCAGCAGCTCCGAGAGGGGGGACAGGAGATTCAATGAGCAGTTCTTC. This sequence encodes CASSSERGDRRFNEQFF.

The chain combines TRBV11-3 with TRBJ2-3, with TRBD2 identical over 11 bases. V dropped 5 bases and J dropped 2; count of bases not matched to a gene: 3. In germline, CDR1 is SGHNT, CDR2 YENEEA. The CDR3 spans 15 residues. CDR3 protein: CASSTGLAATDTQYF. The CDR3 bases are TGTGCCAGCAGCACGGGACTAGCGGCCACAGATACGCAGTATTTT.

CDR3 DNA sequence: TGCGCCAGCAGCTTGTACGAAGAGCAGTACTTC. Protein: CASSLYEEQYF. This sequence joins TRBV5-1 and TRBJ2-7; D is undetermined. Germline loops: CDR1 SGHRS, CDR2 YFSETQ. Trimming pared 1 base from V and 7 bases from J, leaving 6 bases between. This CDR3 is 11 amino acids long.

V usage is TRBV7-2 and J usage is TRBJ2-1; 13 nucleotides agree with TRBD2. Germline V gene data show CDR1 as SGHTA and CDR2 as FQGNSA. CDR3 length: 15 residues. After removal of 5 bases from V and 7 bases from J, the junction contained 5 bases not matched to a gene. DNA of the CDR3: TGTGCCAGCAGCGCCACTAGCGGGGGGGCGAATGAGCAGTTCTTC. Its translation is CASSATSGGANEQFF.

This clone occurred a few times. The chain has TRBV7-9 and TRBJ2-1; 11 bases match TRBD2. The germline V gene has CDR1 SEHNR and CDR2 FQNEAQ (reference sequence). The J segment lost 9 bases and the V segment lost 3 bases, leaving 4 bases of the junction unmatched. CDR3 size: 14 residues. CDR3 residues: CASSFPGLAVEQFF. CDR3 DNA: TGTGCCAGCAGCTTCCCGGGACTAGCGGTTGAGCAGTTCTTC.

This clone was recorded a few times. The CDR3 loop is CSVDRGTQETQYF. The DNA of the CDR3 is TGCAGCGTTGATAGGGGGACTCAAGAGACCCAGTACTTC. V is TRBV29-1 and J is TRBJ2-5; D tentatively reads TRBD1 or TRBD2 (6 bases each). The CDR3 loop spans 13 amino acids. CDR1 is SQVTM and CDR2 is ANQGSEA in the germline V gene. Trimming took 3 bases from V and 2 from J, leaving 10 bases between them.

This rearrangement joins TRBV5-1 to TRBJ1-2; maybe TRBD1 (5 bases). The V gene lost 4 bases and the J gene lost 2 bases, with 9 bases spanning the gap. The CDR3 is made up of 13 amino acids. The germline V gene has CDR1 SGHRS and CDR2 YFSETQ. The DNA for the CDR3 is TGCGCCAGCAGCCAGGGACTCAACTATGGCTACACCTTC. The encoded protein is CASSQGLNYGYTF.